A selection of T cell receptor beta chains follows, all from one sample in a study of spatial heterogeneity in lung cancer. TCRdb itself ran the 5' RACE reads through MiXCR, one entry per CDR3 protein. Of 60,000 or so distinct CDR3 sequences in the sample, approximately 6.3% were seen once. The specimen was PBMCs, collected at surgery. The receptors originated from a female donor with early-stage non-small cell lung cancer. Each CDR3 is given with its conserved first and last residue. Fields, in order: V gene, clone size, CDR3 protein. A clone size is listed for some rows: how often the clone was seen (once, few, many), or a class if it is expanded.

TRBV10-2,NA,CASNQGLNSPLHF
TRBV3-1,few,CASSRTSGSTDTQYF
TRBV20-1,NA,CSARVGTSGRSGKTQYF
TRBV12-3/TRBV12-4,many,CASSSTDLRASYEQYF
TRBV18,few,CASSPPNDGYTF
TRBV28,many,CATGTDQPGELFF
TRBV12-3/TRBV12-4,many,CASNGRGDGAFF
TRBV24-1,many,CATSDYEEKAFF
TRBV5-1,NA,CASSLAAGRNQPQHF
TRBV4-1,NA,CASSQRLDQPQHF
TRBV24-1,NA,CATSDSPRGEQFF
TRBV12-3/TRBV12-4,many,CASILEGGDNSYTF
TRBV28,many,CASSYTENYGYTF
TRBV7-2,many,CASPKGDTQYF
TRBV2,NA,CASSGDSYGYTF
TRBV20-1,many,CSARIDTYEQYF
TRBV3-1,many,CASSQEVGQGGFWNEQFF
TRBV28,NA,CASSPPPGSMNTEAFF
TRBV5-1,medium-sized,CASSTQAFDNEQFF
TRBV10-3,many,CAISESVQSGPEAFF
TRBV7-3,few,CASSLGTSERDTQYF
TRBV6-2/TRBV6-3,NA,CASSPWTSGGPYNEQFF
TRBV28,many,CASSPRGQGNEKLFF
TRBV24-1,NA,CATSDPKTGGRTEAFF
TRBV7-9,many,CASSFQGAEVKKLFF
TRBV14,many,CASSRRQGADTQYF